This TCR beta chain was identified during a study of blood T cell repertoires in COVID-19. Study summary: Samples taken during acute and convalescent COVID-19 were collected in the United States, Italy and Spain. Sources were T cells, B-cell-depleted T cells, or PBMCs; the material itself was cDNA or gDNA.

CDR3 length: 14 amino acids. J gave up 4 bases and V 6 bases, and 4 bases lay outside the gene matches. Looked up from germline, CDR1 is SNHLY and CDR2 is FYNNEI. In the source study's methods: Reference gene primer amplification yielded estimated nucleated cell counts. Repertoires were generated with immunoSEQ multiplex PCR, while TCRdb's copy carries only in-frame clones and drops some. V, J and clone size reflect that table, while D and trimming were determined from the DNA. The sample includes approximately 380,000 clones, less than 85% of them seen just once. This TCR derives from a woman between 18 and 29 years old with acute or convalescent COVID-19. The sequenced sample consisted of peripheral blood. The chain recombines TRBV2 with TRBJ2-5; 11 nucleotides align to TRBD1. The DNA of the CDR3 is TGTGCCAGCAGGGGGACAGGGGGTCGAGAGACCCAGTACTTC. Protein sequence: CASRGTGGRETQYF.